Shown below are 16 T cell receptor beta chains from a single sample sequenced in a study of identical twins. MiXCR was run by TCRdb on the 5' RACE reads, yielding one entry per CDR3 protein. The sample yields around 250,000 distinct CDR3 sequences, more than 9.5% seen once. The same specimen was also included in a second study, on yellow fever vaccine responses in identical twins.

Sequencing was carried out using memory (CD45RO+) T cells sorted from blood. The source of these receptors is a young woman in good health.

The chain carries TRBV20-1 and TRBJ2-3; D uncertain. Germline lookup yields CDR1 DFQATT and CDR2 SNEGSKA (reference sequence). Trimming stripped 1 base from V and 6 bases from J, with 11 bases between. This CDR3 contains 13 residues. The CDR3 loop reads CSARVPDPDTQYF. The CDR3 DNA follows: TGCAGTGCTAGAGTTCCAGATCCGGATACGCAGTATTTT.

This clonotype was seen a handful of times. The chain uses TRBV28 and TRBJ1-2; D uncertain. V was cut by 5 bases and J by 1 base, with 11 bases left in between. The CDR3 is 14 amino acids. Germline values: CDR1 MDHEN, CDR2 SYDVKM. In DNA form, the CDR3 reads TGTGCCAGCAGTCCAAACCCGGGTAACTATGGCTACACCTTC. The encoded protein is CASSPNPGNYGYTF.

This clonotype was detected a few times. The chain employs TRBV7-9 and TRBJ2-7, with D tentatively TRBD1 or TRBD2 (5 bases each). The CDR3 runs 16 residues. The germline V gene encodes CDR1 SEHNR and CDR2 FQNEAQ (reference sequence). V lost 5 bases and J lost 2, with 19 bases in between. The CDR3 sequence is CASSQPRGQGTYEQYF. The CDR3 region has the DNA TGTGCCAGCAGCCAACCGAGGGGCCAAGGGACCTACGAGCAGTACTTC.

This rearrangement joins TRBV7-2 to TRBJ2-3; D possibly matches TRBD1 or TRBD2 (6 bases each). V lost 1 base and J lost 1, with 12 bases in between. Germline V gives CDR1 SGHTA, CDR2 FQGNSA. The CDR3 contains 16 residues. CDR3 in amino acids: CASSLGGRGRTDTQYF. The CDR3 nucleotides are TGTGCCAGCAGCTTAGGGGGGCGGGGTCGCACAGATACGCAGTATTTT.

The table lists this clonotype with a few counts. The chain employs TRBV5-5 and TRBJ2-3, with TRBD2 matching 13 bases. V trimming: 4 bases; J trimming: 6 bases; junction bases outside the gene matches: 8. This CDR3 is built from 16 residues. From germline, CDR1 is SGHKS and CDR2 YYEKEE (reference sequence). The CDR3 is CASSPRTSGSPDTQYF. The CDR3 DNA reads TGTGCCAGCAGCCCTAGGACTAGCGGGAGTCCCGATACGCAGTATTTT. The full variable domain, completed using reference TRBV5-5 and TRBJ2-3, is DAGVTQSPTHLIKTRGQQVTLRCSPISGHKSVSWYQQVLGQGPQFIFQYYEKEERGRGNFPDRFSARQFPNYSSELNVNALLLGDSALYLCASSPRTSGSPDTQYFGPGTRLTVL.

The table lists this clonotype with many counts. The germline gene is not matched at one end of the junction; a read error may be the cause. This chain joins TRBV9 and TRBJ1-5, with TRBD1 identical over 9 bases. CDR1 and CDR2 from the germline V gene are SGDLS and YYNGEE. The CDR3 extends over 12 amino acids. The CDR3: CASSEEQWTGDF. The CDR3 coding sequence is TGTGCCAGCAGCGAGGAACAGTGGACAGGGGATTTT.

This chain joins TRBV9 and TRBJ2-2; the match to TRBD2 covers 11 bases. CDR1 and CDR2 (germline): SGDLS, YYNGEE. The V gene end was trimmed by 0 bases and the J gene end by 6 bases; junction bases not matched to a gene: 7. The length of the CDR3 is 17 residues. CDR3 coding DNA: TGTGCCAGCAGCGTAGCAAGTACTAGCGGGGGAGCCGGGGAGCTGTTTTTT. Its translation is CASSVASTSGGAGELFF.

This clonotype was seen many times. The gene calls are TRBV6-5 and TRBJ2-5, with D tentatively TRBD1 or TRBD2 (6 bases each). From germline, CDR1 is MNHEY and CDR2 SVGAGI. Trimming took 2 bases from V and 3 from J, leaving 10 bases between them. The CDR3 sequence is 14 residues long. The CDR3 sequence is CASSYDGGKETQYF. The CDR3 DNA follows: TGTGCCAGCAGTTACGACGGGGGCAAAGAGACCCAGTACTTC.

The sample holds a few counts of this clonotype. The chain joins TRBV5-6 to TRBJ2-7; TRBD2 agrees at 10 bases. V shed 6 bases, J shed 4 bases, and the junction held 13 bases outside the gene matches. This CDR3 region has 16 residues. CDR1 and CDR2 from the germline V gene are SGHDT and YYEEEE. Written as DNA, the CDR3 is TGTGCCAGCAACCGACTAGCGGGTCGGTTCGTTTACGAGCAGTACTTC. It codes for CASNRLAGRFVYEQYF.

This rearrangement joins TRBV5-6 to TRBJ2-4; TRBD1 agrees at 8 bases. The CDR3 loop spans 13 amino acids. V lost 3 bases to trimming and J lost 8 bases; unmatched junction nucleotides: 4. CDR1 and CDR2 from the germline V gene are SGHDT and YYEEEE. The CDR3 spells CASSSDRADIQYF. The CDR3 DNA reads TGTGCCAGCAGCTCGGACAGGGCGGACATTCAGTACTTC.

Concerning this clonotype itself: A read error is possible here, since a much larger clone lies one base away. CDR3 residues: CGADYGPKDTQYF. The CDR3 DNA follows: TGCGGTGCTGACTACGGACCCAAGGATACGCAGTATTTT. The rearrangement joins TRBV20-1 to TRBJ2-3, with TRBD2 as a possible D gene (5 bases). CDR1 and CDR2 from the germline V gene are DFQATT and SNEGSKA (reference sequence). CDR3 length equals 13 residues.

This clonotype was recorded a few times. This chain uses TRBV10-3 with TRBJ2-1, with D possibly matching TRBD2 (6 bases). CDR3 length equals 16 residues. The germline V gene encodes CDR1 ENHRY and CDR2 SYGVKD. Trimming removed 0 bases at V and 0 bases at J, with 9 bases between. CDR3 in DNA: TGTGCCATCAGTGAGTCGGGGGGTGGCTCCTACAATGAGCAGTTCTTC. It encodes CAISESGGGSYNEQFF.

The chain employs TRBV6-2 or TRBV6-3 and TRBJ2-1; 12 bases fit TRBD1. CDR1 and CDR2 (germline): MNHEY, SVGEGT. The CDR3 covers 22 residues. V shed 0 bases and J 8 bases; nucleotides not matched to a gene: 23. The CDR3 spells CASSYSVGRDRGPRKPGHEQFF. Here the CDR3 DNA reads TGTGCCAGCAGTTACTCGGTCGGCCGGGACAGGGGGCCGCGTAAACCCGGGCATGAGCAGTTCTTC.

The V and J genes are TRBV12-3 or TRBV12-4 and TRBJ2-3, with D possibly TRBD1 on 5 matching bases. This CDR3 is 15 amino acids long. Trimming removed 6 bases from V and 2 bases from J, with 15 bases in between. The CDR3 protein is CASSPTVRNTDTQYF. The CDR3 DNA is TGTGCCAGCAGCCCGACAGTGAGAAACACAGATACGCAGTATTTT.

This clonotype has just a few counts. The chain is built from TRBV11-2 and TRBJ1-2; D is ambiguous. CDR1 is SGHAT, CDR2 FQNNGV, per germline. V was pared by 2 bases and J by 8 bases, with 18 bases between. This CDR3 contains 15 residues. In nucleotides, the CDR3 is TGTGCCAGCAGCTTATCAACTCGCGACCTAAGGGGCTACACCTTC. It encodes CASSLSTRDLRGYTF.

CDR3 sequence: CASRLTEDSYNEQFF. In DNA, the CDR3 is TGTGCCAGCCGACTGACAGAGGACTCCTACAATGAGCAGTTCTTC. The rearrangement links TRBV2 to TRBJ2-1, with D possibly TRBD1 on 5 matching bases. The germline V gene has CDR1 SNHLY and CDR2 FYNNEI. V lost 8 bases, J lost 0 bases, and 14 bases lay in between. The CDR3 spans 15 residues.